A selection of T cell receptor beta chains follows, all from one sample in a study of T-cell reconstitution after alpha-beta-depleted transplantation in children. From the PCR reads, TCRdb called clonotypes with MiXCR, one entry per CDR3 protein. The repertoire holds approximately 1,000,000 distinct CDR3 sequences, with under 30% as singletons. The input for sequencing was PBMCs, mostly from graft donor cells, taken 360 days after TCRalphabeta/CD19-depleted stem cell transplant. These receptors were obtained from a boy less than two years old who had a stem cell transplant for SCID, so the T cells may come from the graft donor. Both conserved end residues are part of each CDR3. D genes are given only for firm matches. Size is omitted from some rows. Given values are once, few, many or a class for expanded clones.

.	TRBJ2-5	TRBD2	TRBV12-3/TRBV12-4	TGTGCCAGCAGTTTGGGGAGGGGCTGGCCCCTCCAAGAGACCCAGTACTTC	CASSLGRGWPLQETQYF
few	TRBJ2-7	.	TRBV29-1	TGCAGCGTTGGGGGTCTGGGACTCTTGGACGAGCAGTACTTC	CSVGGLGLLDEQYF
many	TRBJ2-7	.	TRBV29-1	TGCAGCGTTGAAGTGGCGGGCAGAGACTACGACGAGCAGTACTTC	CSVEVAGRDYDEQYF
.	TRBJ2-5	.	TRBV2	TGTGCCAGCAGTGACTCCACTGGGAGAGAGACCCAGTACTTC	CASSDSTGRETQYF
.	TRBJ2-7	.	TRBV3-1	TGTGCCAGCAGCCTACAAGGGTGGGGGTACGAGCAGTACTTC	CASSLQGWGYEQYF
.	TRBJ2-1	TRBD2	TRBV20-1	TGCAGTGCCGCGGCTAGCGGGGGGCTCGTCTTCGGGCAGTTCTTC	CSAAASGGLVFGQFF
.	TRBJ2-5	.	TRBV5-1	TGCGCCAGCAGCTTGGAGGGCGCCACAGGGTCTGCCCAGTACTTC	CASSLEGATGSAQYF
few	TRBJ1-1	.	TRBV7-2	TGTGCCAGCAGCTTGGACGACGGCGTTGAAGCTTTCTTT	CASSLDDGVEAFF
few	TRBJ2-2	TRBD1	TRBV2	TGTGCCAGCAGTGAATCAGGCGGCCCGACAGGGGTGGTCGGGGAGCTGTTTTTT	CASSESGGPTGVVGELFF
few	TRBJ2-2	.	TRBV9	TGTGCCAGCCATAGGGACGGATACACCGGGGAGCTGTTTTTT	CASHRDGYTGELFF
.	TRBJ2-6	.	TRBV4-1	TGCGCCAGCAGCCAAGTTTCATGGGCCAACGTCCTGACTTTC	CASSQVSWANVLTF
.	TRBJ1-1	.	TRBV2	TGTGCCAGCAGTGGGGAGGTGACCGGAGCTTTCTTT	CASSGEVTGAFF
.	TRBJ2-5	.	TRBV6-1	TGTGCCAGCAGCCCAGCGTCGATCGGCGGTCGAGAGACCCAGTACTTC	CASSPASIGGRETQYF
once	TRBJ2-3	TRBD2	TRBV4-2	TGTGCCAGCAGCCATAGCGGGGGAGAAGCAGATACGCAGTATTTT	CASSHSGGEADTQYF
once	TRBJ1-1	.	TRBV11-2	TGTGCCAGCAGCTTCGACCTTCCGAACACTGAAGCTTTCTTT	CASSFDLPNTEAFF
.	TRBJ1-1	.	TRBV29-1	TGCAGCGCGCGACCTATGAACACTGAAGCTTTCTTT	CSARPMNTEAFF
few	TRBJ2-3	TRBD1	TRBV4-1	TGCGCCAGCAGCCCCCGGGACAGGGCCCTAAGGCCCCTCACAGATACGCAGTATTTT	CASSPRDRALRPLTDTQYF
.	TRBJ2-1	.	TRBV5-1	TGCGCCAGCAGCCCGACGATTGACCGGAGCAATGAGCAGTTCTTC	CASSPTIDRSNEQFF
.	TRBJ2-5	TRBD2	TRBV5-6	TGTGCCAGCAGCGGACTAGCGGGGTTTCAAGAGACCCAGTACTTC	CASSGLAGFQETQYF
few	TRBJ2-3	TRBD1	TRBV4-1	TGCGCCAGCAGCCCCGATCTCTTGACAGGGTGGAGCACAGATACGCAGTATTTT	CASSPDLLTGWSTDTQYF
.	TRBJ1-1	.	TRBV10-3	TGTGCCATCAGTGAGTCGAGCAGGGAAAACACTGAAGCTTTCTTT	CAISESSRENTEAFF
few	TRBJ2-7	TRBD1	TRBV7-8	TGTGCCAGCAGCTTAGTCAGGACAGGCTACGAGCAGTACTTC	CASSLVRTGYEQYF
few	TRBJ2-5	.	TRBV5-6	TGTGCCAGCAGCTTGGGACGCGGTCACCAAGAGACCCAGTACTTC	CASSLGRGHQETQYF
.	TRBJ2-1	.	TRBV12-3/TRBV12-4	TGTGCCAGCAGTTTAATGGGTCAATCCTACAATGAGCAGTTCTTC	CASSLMGQSYNEQFF
few	TRBJ2-5	.	TRBV18	TGTGCCAGCTCACCCCCTTGGGGGGAATGGGAGAGGAACCAGTACTTC	CASSPPWGEWERNQYF
.	TRBJ1-6	.	TRBV4-1	TGCGCCAGCAGTCTGGGTCACTCCTATAATTCACCCCTCCACTTT	CASSLGHSYNSPLHF
few	TRBJ2-5	.	TRBV5-1	TGCGCCAGCAGCTCTTCCGTCGAATTGGCCCAGTACTTC	CASSSSVELAQYF
few	TRBJ2-7	TRBD1	TRBV9	TGTGCCAGCAGCGTAGGAGGACAGGTGAGCTCCTACGAGCAGTACTTC	CASSVGGQVSSYEQYF
.	TRBJ2-5	.	TRBV15	TGTGCCACCAGGACGGCGAGTCGAGAGACCCAGTACTTC	CATRTASRETQYF
few	TRBJ2-2	.	TRBV29-1	TGCAGCGCATCGCAGGGTGTTGCCGGGGAGCTGTTTTTT	CSASQGVAGELFF
.	TRBJ2-2	TRBD1	TRBV12-3/TRBV12-4	TGTGCCAGCAGCGTCCTTAGGACAGGGGGAAACACCGGGGAGCTGTTTTTT	CASSVLRTGGNTGELFF
.	TRBJ2-1	TRBD2	TRBV5-5	TGTGCCAGCAGTTTAATAGCGGGGGGGGATCATGAGCAGTTCTTC	CASSLIAGGDHEQFF
few	TRBJ2-7	.	TRBV2	TGTGCCAGCAGCAAACAGGGAACCTACGAGCAGTACTTC	CASSKQGTYEQYF
.	TRBJ1-2	.	TRBV28	TGTGCCAGCAGGAAACCGGGACACCACTATGGCTACACCTTC	CASRKPGHHYGYTF
.	TRBJ2-3	.	TRBV4-3	TGCGCCAGCAGCCAAGGGTCATTTAGCACAGATACGCAGTATTTT	CASSQGSFSTDTQYF